This T cell receptor beta chain was found in a study of metastatic and nonmetastatic thyroid tumors. Study overall: Comparative analysis of repertoires was undertaken across blood and tumor or nodule tissue obtained from malignant and benign thyroid patients. Study outcomes and limitations: Reported TCR beta diversity, measured in blood and tumor, was significantly higher for malignant thyroid tumors than for benign nodules.

After removal of 5 bases from V and 6 bases from J, the junction contained 16 bases not matched to a gene. Germline-derived CDR1 and CDR2 are MNHEY and SMNVEV (reference sequence). CDR3 size: 16 residues. In the authors' methods: The authors used CDR3 differences across clinicopathological groups to build a distant-metastasis classifier for papillary thyroid cancer. TCRdb re-analyzed the PCR reads through MiXCR. The V and J calls follow TCRdb's processing rather than the paper's. The sample has tens of thousands of clones; approximately 20% are singletons. Points on this clone: Its target is not known.

All patients were treatment-naive before thyroid surgery. The receptor comes from a female donor with papillary thyroid cancer or a benign thyroid nodule (not recorded which). Some clones in this sample may be carry-over from other donors' samples. Sequenced input: blood. The chain employs TRBV27 and TRBJ2-7, with 7 bases aligning to TRBD1. The CDR3 is CASSPLGQAVPTEQYF. CDR3 nucleotide sequence: TGTGCCAGCAGTCCCCTAGGACAGGCCGTACCCACCGAGCAGTACTTC.